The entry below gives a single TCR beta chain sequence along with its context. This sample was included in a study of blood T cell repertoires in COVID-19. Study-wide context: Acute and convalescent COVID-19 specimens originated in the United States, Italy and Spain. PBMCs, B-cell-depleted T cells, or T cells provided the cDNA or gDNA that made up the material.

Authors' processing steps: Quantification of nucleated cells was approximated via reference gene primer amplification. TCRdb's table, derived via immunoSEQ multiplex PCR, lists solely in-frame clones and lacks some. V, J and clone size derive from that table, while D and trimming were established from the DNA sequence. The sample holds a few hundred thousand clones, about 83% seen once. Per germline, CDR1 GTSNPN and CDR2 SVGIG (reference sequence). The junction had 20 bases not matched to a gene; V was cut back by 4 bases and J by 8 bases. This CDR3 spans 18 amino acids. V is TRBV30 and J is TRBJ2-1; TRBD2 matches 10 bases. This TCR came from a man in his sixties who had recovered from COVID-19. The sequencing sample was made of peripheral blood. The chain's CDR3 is CAWTSGRFYSGRGDEQFF. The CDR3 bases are TGTGCCTGGACTAGCGGGAGATTCTATAGTGGGAGAGGCGATGAGCAGTTCTTC.